Listed below are T cell receptor beta chains from one sample, sequenced in a study of spatial heterogeneity in lung cancer. TCRdb analysed the 5' RACE reads with MiXCR anew, one entry per CDR3 protein. The profile shows approximately 6,400 distinct CDR3 sequences, around 6.7% of them singletons. The sequencing here drew on lung tumor tissue, taken at surgery. Every receptor here comes from a male donor with early-stage non-small cell lung cancer. Each CDR3 is given with its conserved first and last residue. D genes are given only for firm matches. The size field is filled for only some rows; it gives once, few, many or a size class.

v_call,j_call,clone_size,d_call,cdr3_aa,cdr3_nt
TRBV7-9,TRBJ1-2,many,NA,CASTMDPPADGYTF,TGTGCCAGCACCATGGACCCCCCGGCCGATGGCTACACCTTC
TRBV9,TRBJ1-6,NA,NA,CASSREGSPLHF,TGTGCCAGCAGCAGGGAGGGTTCACCCCTCCACTTT
TRBV6-5,TRBJ2-3,medium-sized,NA,CASSYSLGFQDTQYF,TGTGCCAGCAGTTACTCATTGGGCTTTCAAGATACGCAGTATTTT
TRBV29-1,TRBJ1-3,many,TRBD1,CSVELIGDRERTIYF,TGCAGCGTTGAACTTATAGGGGACAGGGAAAGGACCATATATTTT
TRBV9,TRBJ2-7,NA,TRBD1,CASSPSDRVYEQYF,TGTGCCAGCAGCCCTTCCGACAGGGTCTACGAGCAGTACTTC
TRBV7-2,TRBJ2-5,medium-sized,NA,CASSLGGDAAQETQYF,TGTGCCAGCAGCTTGGGGGGCGATGCCGCCCAAGAGACCCAGTACTTC
TRBV30,TRBJ2-7,medium-sized,TRBD2,CAWSDPGLLGGEQYF,TGTGCCTGGAGTGACCCGGGACTACTGGGGGGGGAGCAGTACTTC
TRBV11-2,TRBJ1-2,NA,NA,CASSLGWLDNDGYTF,TGTGCCAGCAGCTTAGGTTGGCTGGACAACGATGGCTACACCTTC
TRBV15,TRBJ2-5,medium-sized,NA,CATSPRYQETQYF,TGTGCCACCAGCCCTCGTTACCAAGAGACCCAGTACTTC
TRBV20-1,TRBJ1-4,many,NA,CSASKGDMDEKLFF,TGCAGTGCTAGTAAGGGGGATATGGATGAAAAACTGTTTTTT
TRBV11-3,TRBJ2-1,many,TRBD2,CASSSPREGTYNEQFF,TGTGCCAGCAGCTCCCCCAGGGAGGGGACCTACAATGAGCAGTTCTTC
TRBV5-6,TRBJ1-5,medium-sized,TRBD1,CASSRGQFSNQPQHF,TGTGCCAGCAGCCGGGGACAGTTTAGCAATCAGCCCCAGCATTTT
TRBV12-3/TRBV12-4,TRBJ1-2,NA,NA,CASSPALYGYTF,TGTGCCAGCAGCCCGGCCCTCTATGGCTACACCTTC
TRBV12-3/TRBV12-4,TRBJ2-5,once,TRBD2,CASSPGVAGIILQETQYF,TGTGCCAGCAGTCCGGGGGTAGCGGGCATCATTCTACAAGAGACCCAGTACTTC
TRBV29-1,TRBJ2-5,medium-sized,TRBD1,CSVGTGVPETQYF,TGCAGCGTTGGGACAGGGGTTCCCGAGACCCAGTACTTC
TRBV29-1,TRBJ2-3,medium-sized,TRBD2,CSVAGRANTDTQYF,TGCAGCGTTGCCGGGAGGGCCAACACAGATACGCAGTATTTT
TRBV6-5,TRBJ1-1,few,NA,CASSYLDKMNTEAFF,TGTGCCAGCAGTTACTTGGACAAAATGAACACTGAAGCTTTCTTT
TRBV29-1,TRBJ2-5,many,NA,CSVDKQQETQYF,TGCAGCGTTGATAAGCAGCAAGAGACCCAGTACTTC
TRBV19,TRBJ2-5,medium-sized,NA,CASSTARETQYF,TGTGCCAGTAGTACCGCCCGGGAGACCCAGTACTTC
TRBV29-1,TRBJ1-1,many,NA,CSVDLSGGFAEAFF,TGCAGCGTTGACCTGTCGGGGGGATTCGCTGAAGCTTTCTTT
TRBV6-1,TRBJ2-6,medium-sized,NA,CASSEDLGSGANVLTF,TGTGCCAGCAGTGAAGACCTGGGCTCTGGGGCCAACGTCCTGACTTTC
TRBV4-1,TRBJ1-6,many,NA,CASSQETANSPLHF,TGCGCCAGCAGCCAGGAGACGGCCAATTCACCCCTCCACTTT
TRBV6-2/TRBV6-3,TRBJ2-3,medium-sized,TRBD2,CASSYLGTSGGADTQYF,TGTGCCAGCAGTTACTTGGGGACTAGCGGGGGGGCAGATACGCAGTATTTT
TRBV20-1,TRBJ2-1,NA,NA,CSVVIAGFNEQFF,TGCAGCGTTGTAATCGCTGGGTTCAATGAGCAGTTCTTC
TRBV7-2,TRBJ1-1,many,NA,CASSLDVGGGNTEAFF,TGTGCCAGCAGCTTAGACGTTGGAGGGGGGAACACTGAAGCTTTCTTT
TRBV6-2/TRBV6-3,TRBJ1-5,medium-sized,NA,CASSYPGEVDQPQHF,TGTGCCAGCAGTTACCCTGGGGAGGTGGATCAGCCCCAGCATTTT
TRBV6-5,TRBJ2-3,NA,TRBD1,CANSGDRGTDTQYF,TGTGCCAACTCTGGGGACAGGGGGACAGATACGCAGTATTTT
TRBV7-9,TRBJ2-2,many,TRBD2,CASTGTTNTGELFF,TGTGCCAGCACCGGGACTACTAACACCGGGGAGCTGTTTTTT
TRBV2,TRBJ2-5,medium-sized,NA,CASNRPLEETQYF,TGTGCCAGCAATCGACCGTTGGAAGAGACCCAGTACTTC
TRBV10-1,TRBJ1-1,medium-sized,TRBD1,CASSSELGRTGGSTEAFF,TGCGCCAGCAGCAGCGAGTTGGGAAGAACAGGGGGCAGCACTGAAGCTTTCTTT
TRBV11-3,TRBJ2-3,medium-sized,NA,CASSLRFQGATDTQYF,TGTGCCAGCAGCTTACGGTTCCAGGGTGCCACAGATACGCAGTATTTT
TRBV20-1,TRBJ2-1,many,NA,CSARLAEQFF,TGCAGTGCTAGGCTAGCTGAGCAGTTCTTC
TRBV6-2/TRBV6-3,TRBJ2-1,many,TRBD2,CASSYFAGDRNEQFF,TGTGCCAGCAGTTATTTCGCGGGAGATCGGAATGAGCAGTTCTTC
TRBV6-5,TRBJ2-7,medium-sized,TRBD2,CASSYSTSGNSYEQYF,TGTGCCAGCAGTTACTCGACTAGCGGGAACTCCTACGAGCAGTACTTC
TRBV24-1,TRBJ2-6,medium-sized,NA,CATSDTDGENVLTF,TGTGCCACCAGTGATACAGATGGAGAGAACGTCCTGACTTTC
TRBV2,TRBJ1-2,NA,NA,CASSREQKNYGYTF,TGTGCCAGCAGCCGGGAACAAAAGAACTATGGCTACACCTTC
TRBV3-1,TRBJ2-2,few,NA,CASSQQGNTGELFF,TGTGCCAGCAGCCAACAGGGGAACACCGGGGAGCTGTTTTTT
TRBV27,TRBJ2-2,medium-sized,NA,CASSLIGPHTGELFF,TGTGCCAGCAGTTTAATAGGGCCTCACACCGGGGAGCTGTTTTTT
TRBV5-6,TRBJ2-1,many,NA,CASSLLTGHLYNEQFF,TGTGCCAGCAGCTTGCTGACAGGCCACCTCTACAATGAGCAGTTCTTC
TRBV30,TRBJ2-5,medium-sized,TRBD1,CAWSVQGETQYF,TGTGCCTGGAGTGTACAGGGGGAGACCCAGTACTTC
TRBV11-2,TRBJ2-7,medium-sized,NA,CASSLDWTLPWGHEQYF,TGTGCCAGCAGCTTAGACTGGACTTTGCCTTGGGGCCACGAGCAGTACTTC
TRBV4-3,TRBJ2-3,medium-sized,NA,CASSQEGLRGGTDTQYF,TGCGCCAGCAGCCAAGAAGGACTCAGGGGAGGGACAGATACGCAGTATTTT
TRBV12-3/TRBV12-4,TRBJ2-1,NA,TRBD1,CASSSGQGFDEQFF,TGTGCCAGCAGTTCCGGACAGGGGTTCGATGAGCAGTTCTTC
TRBV2,TRBJ2-1,many,TRBD1,CASSERQGGSYNEQFF,TGTGCCAGCAGTGAAAGACAGGGGGGGAGCTACAATGAGCAGTTCTTC
TRBV14,TRBJ2-2,NA,NA,CASSDRATQNTGELFF,TGTGCCAGCAGCGACAGAGCGACCCAAAACACCGGGGAGCTGTTTTTT
TRBV7-9,TRBJ1-1,many,NA,CASSSGTPEAFF,TGTGCCAGCAGCTCCGGGACACCTGAAGCTTTCTTT
TRBV4-2,TRBJ1-2,medium-sized,NA,CASSRGTNEGYGYTF,TGTGCCAGCAGCCGTGGGACAAACGAGGGCTATGGCTACACCTTC
TRBV11-2,TRBJ1-1,medium-sized,NA,CASSLAGKVNTEAFF,TGTGCCAGCAGCTTAGCCGGGAAGGTGAACACTGAAGCTTTCTTT